The clone carrying this TCR beta chain was counted at least ten times. What it binds is not known. Full-length variable regions came from constant-region reverse primers plus semi-nested Nested Universal Primer A PCR. TCRdb itself ran the 5' RACE reads through MiXCR, one entry per CDR3 protein. The repertoire holds approximately 11,000 distinct CDR3 sequences, with roughly a quarter as singletons. Cells sorted as Tregs were CD4+, CD25+ and CD127-/low. Trimming stripped 6 bases from V and 8 bases from J, with 23 bases between. Looked up from germline, CDR1 is MNHEY and CDR2 is SVGAGI. This CDR3 region has 16 residues. Study observations and caveats: Greatest tumor Treg TCR overlap was with tumor naive CD4+ cells.

The V gene is TRBV6-5, the J gene TRBJ2-1; D is unresolved. This clonotype was sampled from a female donor with breast cancer. Specimen: Tregs sorted from a lymph node. This CDR3 is CASSPEALSTSHEQFF. The CDR3 nucleotides are TGTGCCAGCAGCCCCGAGGCACTATCCACCTCCCATGAGCAGTTCTTC.